This TCR beta chain was found in a study of T cell responses to AZD1222 COVID-19 vaccine. As for this clone: Its antigen is not identified.

This CDR3 has 16 amino acids. CDR1 ENHRY and CDR2 SYGVKD come from the germline V gene. Trimming at V came to 0 bases and at J to 4 bases, leaving 6 bases not matched to a gene. Sequencing was performed with immunoSEQ multiplex PCR; in TCRdb, only in-frame clones are kept and a portion is missing. Of over 50,000 clones in the sample, roughly 84% were seen once. Study observations and caveats: The repertoires were collected only after the peak T cell response. Donors were chiefly white British, with a greater number of females, and clonal diversity was perhaps underestimated.

Sequenced material: peripheral blood, taken on day 0 of AZD1222 vaccination. This TCR was sampled from an adult in good health. The chain uses TRBV10-3 and TRBJ1-1; 9 bases fit TRBD1. For the CDR3, the DNA is TGTGCCATCAGTGAGTCGGGGACAGGGCTTCCCACTGAAGCTTTCTTT. It specifies CAISESGTGLPTEAFF.